The entry that follows covers one TCR beta chain sequence. Germline V lookup: CDR1 MNHEY, CDR2 SVGEGT. V lost 5 bases, J lost 3 bases, and 3 bases stayed unmatched. The CDR3 has 16 residues. These data originate in a study of CD8 T cells in Susac syndrome. The multiple sclerosis controls comprised treatment-naive patients whose relapsing-remitting disease was stable or active. Reverse transcription of roughly 0.45 to 1 ug RNA was performed with random hexamers. The CDR3 of TCR beta was amplified by immunoSEQ multiplex PCR across 54 Vbeta and 13 Jbeta. TCRdb ran MiXCR on the immunoSEQ multiplex PCR reads and lists one entry per CDR3 protein. The sample lists about 280,000 distinct CDR3 sequences, about 85% occurring once.

This TCR was recovered from a human donor with multiple sclerosis. This chain links TRBV6-2 or TRBV6-3 with TRBJ2-1, with 14 nucleotides matching TRBD2. Material for sequencing was CD8+ T cells from PBMCs. The CDR3 sequence: CASSTGLAGVYNEQFF. CDR3 in DNA: TGTGCCAGCAGTACGGGACTAGCGGGAGTCTACAATGAGCAGTTCTTC.